The 15 T cell receptor beta chains below all came from one sample that was sequenced in a study of T cell responses to AZD1222 COVID-19 vaccine. Profiling relied on immunoSEQ multiplex PCR, and the TCRdb table lists in-frame clones only, not all of them. The table lists 150,000 to 200,000 clones, roughly 91% of them singletons. Material: peripheral blood, obtained 28 days after the second AZD1222 dose. The receptors derive from an adult who received the AZD1222 COVID-19 vaccine.

This clone was detected only once. DNA for the CDR3: TGTGCCAGCAGCTTTGGGGGTTACACTGAAGCTTTCTTT. Its translation is CASSFGGYTEAFF. The gene calls are TRBV7-9 and TRBJ1-1; tentatively, D is TRBD1 (5 bases). Germline loops: CDR1 SEHNR, CDR2 FQNEAQ (reference sequence). The V end lost 3 bases, the J end lost 3 bases, and 8 bases lay between the germline ends. The CDR3 has 13 residues.

Concerning this clone: One junction end does not reproduce the germline sequence, and a read error may be involved. This chain uses TRBV7-7 with TRBJ1-2, with D maybe TRBD1 (6 bases). The CDR3 consists of 17 residues. Germline-derived CDR1 and CDR2 are SSHAT and FNYEAQ (reference sequence). Here the CDR3 reads CASSPWTSGGLNYGYTF. CDR3 nucleotides: TGTGCTAGCAGCCCCTGGACCTCGGGGGGCTTAAACTATGGCTACACCTTC.

This clone was recorded once. This sequence joins TRBV6-2 or TRBV6-3 and TRBJ2-4; 12 positions agree with TRBD2. Trimming at V came to 4 bases and at J to 0 bases, leaving 10 bases not matched to a gene. The CDR3 is 19 amino acids. The germline CDR1 and CDR2 sequences are MNHEY and SVGEGT. The CDR3 is CASSLTSGRPDLAKNIQYF. In DNA form, the CDR3 reads TGTGCCAGCAGTTTAACTAGCGGGAGGCCGGATTTAGCCAAAAACATTCAGTACTTC.

The chain links TRBV18 to TRBJ1-1; D is perhaps TRBD1 (6 bases). V gave up 3 bases and J gave up 6 bases, with 8 bases separating them. The V gene's germline CDR1 is KGHSH and CDR2 LQKENI. The CDR3 contains 12 residues. CDR3 residues: CASSPGTPEAFF. DNA of the CDR3: TGTGCCAGCTCACCGGGGACACCTGAAGCTTTCTTT.

V usage is TRBV14 and J usage is TRBJ2-4; D may be TRBD2 (5 bases). V lost 3 bases to trimming and J lost 9 bases, with 12 bases between them. Germline values: CDR1 SGHDN, CDR2 FVKESK. The CDR3 consists of 13 residues. CDR3 in DNA: TGTGCCAGCAGCCAGGGTGGACTTAGCATTCAGTACTTC. Its protein product is CASSQGGLSIQYF.

This clone was detected once. V gene TRBV5-1 combines with J gene TRBJ2-3; D may be TRBD1 (6 bases). Trimming cost V 0 bases and J 3 bases, with 11 bases left between them. Germline V gives CDR1 SGHRS, CDR2 YFSETQ. There are 15 residues in the CDR3. The chain's CDR3 is CASSLENRATDTQYF. CDR3 DNA: TGCGCCAGCAGCTTGGAGAACAGGGCGACAGATACGCAGTATTTT.

The gene calls are TRBV6-5 and TRBJ2-5; D is possibly TRBD1 (5 bases). Trimming stripped 6 bases from V and 0 bases from J, with 11 bases between. Germline CDR1 MNHEY, CDR2 SVGAGI. CDR3 size: 14 residues. CDR3 protein: CASRDDRNQETQYF. In DNA form, the CDR3 reads TGTGCCAGCAGGGACGACAGAAACCAAGAGACCCAGTACTTC.

The chain is built from TRBV7-9 and TRBJ1-2; D not resolved. From germline, CDR1 is SEHNR and CDR2 FQNEAQ (reference sequence). CDR3 size: 14 residues. V was pared by 0 bases and J by 2 bases, with 7 bases between. The CDR3 protein is CASSLASENYGYTF. The DNA for the CDR3 is TGTGCCAGCAGCTTAGCATCGGAGAACTATGGCTACACCTTC.

The chain combines TRBV5-1 with TRBJ1-5; 7 nucleotides agree with TRBD1. V lost 5 bases to trimming and J lost 2 bases; unmatched junction nucleotides: 7. Germline-derived CDR1 and CDR2 are SGHRS and YFSETQ. This CDR3 has 15 residues. The CDR3, as DNA: TGCGCCAGCAGGACAGGGCCGGATGGCAATCAGCCCCAGCATTTT. Its translation is CASRTGPDGNQPQHF.

The genes are TRBV28 and TRBJ1-2, with 7 bases aligning to TRBD1. Germline V gives CDR1 MDHEN, CDR2 SYDVKM. The CDR3 extends over 16 amino acids. V shed 3 bases and J 4 bases; nucleotides not matched to a gene: 11. The CDR3 DNA sequence: TGTGCCAGCAGTTTGGGGGGTAGGGGGCACTTCTATGGCTACACCTTC. It codes for CASSLGGRGHFYGYTF.

The CDR3 here is CASSSWTGGFYGYTF. The CDR3 region has the DNA TGTGCCAGCAGTTCGTGGACAGGGGGTTTCTATGGCTACACCTTC. The chain has TRBV6-5 and TRBJ1-2; TRBD1 matches at 10 bases. Germline V gives CDR1 MNHEY, CDR2 SVGAGI. The CDR3 covers 15 residues. Trimming took 4 bases from V and 4 from J; bases not matched to a gene: 6.

CDR3 amino acids: CASSQGTGNQDTF. The DNA of the CDR3 is TGTGCCAGCAGCCAAGGGACAGGGAATCAGGACACCTTC. The chain carries TRBV7-9 and TRBJ1-2; 9 bases fit TRBD1. Germline V gives CDR1 SEHNR, CDR2 FQNEAQ (reference sequence). V shed 5 bases and J 12 bases; nucleotides not matched to a gene: 10. The length of the CDR3 is 13 residues.

The chain has TRBV11-2 and TRBJ2-1, with 8 bases that match TRBD1. The germline CDR1 and CDR2 sequences are SGHAT and FQNNGV. With V trimmed by 5 bases and J by 5 bases, 2 bases remained unmatched. The CDR3 consists of 13 residues. The CDR3 spells CASSGTGHNEQFF. CDR3 sequence (DNA): TGTGCCAGCAGCGGGACAGGACACAATGAGCAGTTCTTC.

The chain joins TRBV5-6 to TRBJ2-7, with 7 bases identical to TRBD2. CDR1 is SGHDT and CDR2 is YYEEEE in the germline V gene. The trim removed 0 bases at V and 2 bases at J, leaving 8 bases unmatched. The CDR3 contains 16 residues. CDR3 DNA: TGTGCCAGCAGCTTGGAGGCGCTAGCGGCCCCCTACGAGCAGTACTTC. It encodes CASSLEALAAPYEQYF.

This clone was picked up a small number of times. The CDR3 loop reads CASSQGGFEKLFF. In DNA form, the CDR3 reads TGTGCCAGCAGTCAAGGGGGTTTTGAAAAACTGTTTTTT. The chain joins TRBV7-2 to TRBJ1-4; tentative D call: TRBD1 (6 bases). Germline loops: CDR1 SGHTA, CDR2 FQGNSA. V lost 6 bases to trimming and J lost 7 bases, with 12 bases between them. This CDR3 contains 13 residues.